This T cell receptor beta chain came from a study of shared clonotypes between healthy human individuals. About the research overall: CD4 naive and memory got three plates each, CD8 naive two, CD8 memory one.

Data came from immunoSEQ multiplex PCR; TCRdb stores just in-frame clones and leaves some out. The repertoire holds about 2.2 million clones, with 85% to 95% as singletons. Only CD45RO-negative cells positively selected for CCR7 counted as naive CD8 cells, so terminally differentiated effector memory CD45RA+ cells were excluded. Donors comprised healthy HIV-negative adults lacking recent acute infections or vaccinations. Germline V gives CDR1 SEHNR, CDR2 FQNEAQ (reference sequence). Trimming shortened V by 5 bases and J by 13 bases, and 27 bases separated the two germline ends. The length of the CDR3 is 16 residues.

The rearrangement joins TRBV7-9 to TRBJ2-1; D may correspond to TRBD1 or TRBD2 (6 bases each). This receptor was identified in a man in his late teens or twenties in good health. Some clones in this sample may be carry-over from other donors' samples. The material sequenced was naive CD8+ T cells from PBMCs. The CDR3 protein is CASSERGDRGRPGQFF. The CDR3 DNA is TGTGCCAGCAGCGAAAGAGGTGATCGGGGGCGGCCTGGTCAGTTCTTC.